The rows below give T cell receptor beta chains drawn from one sample of a study of cytomegalovirus exposure and HLA in healthy donors. Generated by immunoSEQ multiplex PCR, the TCRdb table keeps only in-frame clones and is missing some. Seen here are roughly 180,000 clones, about 80% observed once, and the top ten hold 5.5% to 7.5%. The sample taken for sequencing was PBMCs. These receptor sequences come from a man aged 30 to 45 in good health and CMV-seropositive. Each CDR3 is given with its conserved first and last residue. The D gene is left open where the match is weak.

TRBJ1-1 | TRBV5-1 | NA | TGCGCCAGCAGCTTGGTGGAGCTGGGAGGGACGAACACTGAAGCTTTCTTT | CASSLVELGGTNTEAFF
TRBJ2-1 | TRBV27 | NA | TGTGCCAGCAGTCATAGCGTTTACAATGAGCAGTTCTTC | CASSHSVYNEQFF
TRBJ1-2 | TRBV9 | NA | TGTGCCAGCAGCCTGGACAGTTACTATGGCTACACCTTC | CASSLDSYYGYTF
TRBJ1-2 | TRBV4-3 | TRBD1 | TGCGCCAGCAGCCTGGACAGGGGGGGCTATGGCTACACCTTC | CASSLDRGGYGYTF
TRBJ1-1 | TRBV29-1 | NA | TGCAGCGTTGAACGGGCGGGCGGGGGCACTGAAGCTTTCTTT | CSVERAGGGTEAFF
TRBJ1-2 | TRBV25-1 | TRBD1 | TGTGCCAGCAGTGAAGACAGGGAATACTCCTATGGCTACACCTTC | CASSEDREYSYGYTF
TRBJ1-2 | TRBV7-2 | NA | TGTGCCAGCAGCTTAGGGGGAGGTGGGGTCTATGGCTACACCTTC | CASSLGGGGVYGYTF
TRBJ2-1 | TRBV5-1 | TRBD2 | TGCGCCAGCAAGATAGGTTATCGGACTAGCGAGGAGCAGTTCTTC | CASKIGYRTSEEQFF
TRBJ1-1 | TRBV4-2 | TRBD1 | TGTGCCAGCAGCCAAGGAGAAGGACAGGTGAACACTGAAGCTTTCTTT | CASSQGEGQVNTEAFF
TRBJ2-2 | TRBV2 | TRBD1 | TGTGCCAGCAGTGATCGACAGGGCGGCACCGGGGAGCTGTTTTTT | CASSDRQGGTGELFF
TRBJ1-2 | TRBV18 | NA | TGTGCCAGCTCACTAGGACATCTCAGCTATGGCTACACCTTC | CASSLGHLSYGYTF
TRBJ2-3 | TRBV27 | NA | TGTGCCAGCAGTTCCCCGGTCCAGGGCGGCACAGATACGCAGTATTTT | CASSSPVQGGTDTQYF
TRBJ2-1 | TRBV10-1 | NA | TGCGCCAGCGCCCCCGGGAGATACAATGAGGGGCTTGAGCAGTTCTTC | CASAPGRYNEGLEQFF